This is a list of T cell receptor beta chains from one sample in a study of blood T cell repertoires in COVID-19. Profiled with immunoSEQ multiplex PCR; TCRdb holds only in-frame clones, not every one. The data contain fewer than 150,000 clones, approximately 78% of them singletons. Sequences were obtained from peripheral blood. The receptors here all came from a woman of 80 years or more with acute or convalescent COVID-19. The CDR3 runs from the conserved cysteine through the conserved F or W. The order of the fields is J gene, V gene, D gene, CDR3 protein. The D gene is left open where the match is weak.

J: TRBJ2-5
V: TRBV27
D: .
CDR3: CASSLWAEKYQETQYF

J: TRBJ2-1
V: TRBV5-1
D: .
CDR3: CASSRVTAAYNEQFF

J: TRBJ1-5
V: TRBV24-1
D: TRBD1
CDR3: CATSDTGGQPQHF

J: TRBJ1-1
V: TRBV5-1
D: TRBD1
CDR3: CASSLVAGGADTEAFF

J: TRBJ1-4
V: TRBV6-1
D: TRBD1
CDR3: CASRETDRATNEKLFF

J: TRBJ1-2
V: TRBV5-6
D: TRBD1
CDR3: CASSPLRTGQYGYTF

J: TRBJ1-1
V: TRBV6-5
D: TRBD1
CDR3: CASRPGTGVYAEAFF

J: TRBJ1-2
V: TRBV3-1/TRBV3-2
D: .
CDR3: CASSHLGAHGYTF

J: TRBJ2-3
V: TRBV10-3
D: TRBD2
CDR3: CAISERIAGGIADTQYF

J: TRBJ2-7
V: TRBV14
D: .
CDR3: CASSQAYEQYF

J: TRBJ2-3
V: TRBV2
D: TRBD2
CDR3: CASIFRGSERGASTDTQYF

J: TRBJ1-1
V: TRBV28
D: TRBD1
CDR3: CASSLFRTGKANTEAFF